Below, 32 T cell receptor beta chains from the same sample are listed, as sequenced in a study of spatial heterogeneity in lung cancer. Stated time point: blood at routine non-recurrence follow-up after resection. Unsorted whole RNA of tumor, nontumor lung or frozen PBMC was sequenced. TCRdb re-derived calls from the 5' RACE reads in MiXCR, one entry per CDR3 protein. The sample carries around 110,000 distinct CDR3 sequences, approximately 12% recorded once. The sample was PBMCs, taken at follow-up. These receptors all stem from a male donor with early-stage non-small cell lung cancer.

This clonotype was observed many times. The chain employs TRBV5-1 and TRBJ1-1; no clear D. Germline V gene sequence: CDR1 SGHRS, CDR2 YFSETQ. Trimming removed 5 bases at V and 4 bases at J, with 9 bases between. This CDR3 has 12 residues. This CDR3 is CASSEGFTEAFF. For the CDR3, the DNA is TGCGCCAGCAGTGAAGGGTTCACTGAAGCTTTCTTT.

This clonotype was counted a few times. The chain carries TRBV7-9 and TRBJ2-5; no reliable D call. V was cut by 7 bases and J by 5 bases, with 8 bases left in between. The CDR3 runs 11 residues. CDR1 is SEHNR, CDR2 FQNEAQ, per germline (reference sequence). CDR3 bases: TGTGCCAGCATCAGTGGGGAGACCCAGTACTTC. Translated, it gives CASISGETQYF.

This clonotype was seen a few times. The chain couples TRBV18 to TRBJ2-5; perhaps TRBD1 as D (6 bases). With 4 bases removed from V and 4 bases from J, the gap between germline ends came to 10 bases. Germline V gene sequence: CDR1 KGHSH, CDR2 LQKENI. CDR3 length equals 13 residues. This CDR3 is CASSRARGETQYF. The CDR3 region has the DNA TGTGCCAGCTCACGGGCCAGGGGAGAGACCCAGTACTTC.

CDR3 in DNA: TGTGCCAGCAGCCGAAACAGGGAGGAAAAACTGTTTTTT. Translated, it gives CASSRNREEKLFF. This rearrangement joins TRBV7-2 to TRBJ1-4, with a tentative D call TRBD1 (6 bases). Germline V gene lookup returns CDR1 SGHTA and CDR2 FQGNSA. The ends were cut back, 5 bases at V and 8 bases at J, with 12 bases in the middle. This CDR3 has 13 amino acids.

The sample holds many counts of this clonotype. The genes are TRBV4-1 and TRBJ2-2; D unclear. The V end was cut by 0 bases, the J end by 7 bases, with 3 bases between. Germline CDR1 is MGHRA and CDR2 is YSYEKL. The CDR3 is 12 amino acids. The CDR3 region has the DNA TGCGCCAGCAGCCAAGATGTCGGGGAGCTGTTTTTT. This encodes CASSQDVGELFF.

The CDR3 coding sequence is TGTGCCAGCAGCTTGACTAGCAGAGAGACCCAGTACTTC. Protein sequence: CASSLTSRETQYF. The chain uses TRBV5-5 and TRBJ2-5; a possible D gene is TRBD2 (6 bases). Per the germline V gene, CDR1 is SGHKS and CDR2 is YYEKEE (reference sequence). This CDR3 contains 13 residues. Trimming left V 1 base short and J 4 bases short, with 8 bases between.

CDR3: CASNRDSNQPQHF. CDR3 nucleotides: TGTGCCAGCAACCGGGATAGCAATCAGCCCCAGCATTTT. The chain couples TRBV2 to TRBJ1-5; D is undetermined. Trimming took off 7 bases at V and 0 bases at J, with 7 bases between the two ends. This CDR3 contains 13 residues. The germline gives CDR1 SNHLY, CDR2 FYNNEI.

The genes are TRBV15 and TRBJ2-5, with D tentatively TRBD2 (6 bases). Trimming left V 5 bases short and J 0 bases short, with 10 bases between. The CDR3 loop spans 14 amino acids. Per germline, CDR1 LNHNV and CDR2 YYDKDF (reference sequence). The CDR3 loop reads CATSLRDYQETQYF. In DNA form, the CDR3 reads TGTGCCACCAGCCTCCGGGACTACCAAGAGACCCAGTACTTC.

This clonotype was picked up a small number of times. This chain links TRBV2 with TRBJ1-5, with 7 bases matching TRBD1. The CDR3 length is 16 residues. Germline V gene data show CDR1 as SNHLY and CDR2 as FYNNEI. J was trimmed by 4 bases and V by 7 bases; bases with no gene match: 13. CDR3 region: CASNRDSSPFNQPQHF. The CDR3 nucleotides are TGTGCCAGCAATCGGGACAGCTCTCCCTTTAATCAGCCCCAGCATTTT. The entire variable domain, with the rest obtained from reference TRBV2 and TRBJ1-5, is as follows: EPEVTQTPSHQVTQMGQEVILRCVPISNHLYFYWYRQILGQKVEFLVSFYNNEISEKSEIFDDQFSVERPDGSNFTLKIRSTKLEDSAMYFCASNRDSSPFNQPQHFGDGTRLSIL.

The J gene is TRBJ2-3, the V gene TRBV6-5; 9 nucleotides line up with TRBD2. The CDR3 consists of 17 residues. J lost 11 bases, V lost 4 bases, and 19 bases had no gene match. Germline loops: CDR1 MNHEY, CDR2 SVGAGI. DNA for the CDR3: TGTGCCAGCAGTTCCTTTTTAAGCGGGGGGACTCACCTCGGGCAGTATTTT. It specifies CASSSFLSGGTHLGQYF.

This clonotype was recorded many times. This chain links TRBV29-1 with TRBJ1-4; possible D gene TRBD1, 6 bases. V was clipped by 6 bases and J by 6 bases, with 11 bases between them. Germline CDR1 is SQVTM and CDR2 is ANQGSEA. This CDR3 is 12 amino acids long. CDR3 bases: TGCAGCGTGGGGGCACCCGATGAAAAACTGTTTTTT. It is translated as CSVGAPDEKLFF.

The chain carries TRBV27 and TRBJ2-1, with 9 bases aligning to TRBD1. Trimming at V came to 3 bases and at J to 6 bases, leaving 6 bases not matched to a gene. Germline-derived CDR1 and CDR2 are MNHEY and SMNVEV (reference sequence). This CDR3 region has 15 residues. This CDR3 is CASSFPGTGSNEQFF. The DNA of the CDR3 is TGTGCCAGCAGTTTTCCGGGGACAGGGAGCAATGAGCAGTTCTTC.

This clonotype was seen only a few times. This chain connects TRBV7-2 to TRBJ2-7, with D perhaps matching TRBD1 (5 bases). From germline, CDR1 is SGHTA and CDR2 FQGNSA. V was trimmed by 2 bases and J by 3 bases, leaving 11 bases between them. This CDR3 has 14 amino acids. CDR3 nucleotides: TGTGCCAGCAGCTTACCCAACAGGAACTACGAGCAGTACTTC. Translating gives CASSLPNRNYEQYF.

In this sample, this clonotype turned up a few times. The V gene is TRBV6-2 or TRBV6-3, the J gene TRBJ1-1; D unclear. The CDR3 extends over 12 amino acids. V shed 0 bases and J shed 3 bases, with 2 bases lying between them. CDR1 is MNHEY, CDR2 SVGEGT, per germline. As DNA, the CDR3 is TGTGCCAGCAGTTACTCCGACACTGAAGCTTTCTTT. Translating it yields CASSYSDTEAFF.

The chain combines TRBV4-1 with TRBJ2-7, with TRBD2 matching 9 bases. The V gene end was trimmed by 2 bases and the J gene end by 3 bases; junction bases not matched to a gene: 5. Germline V CDR1 and CDR2: MGHRA, YSYEKL. This CDR3 contains 15 residues. The CDR3 region is CASSQKIAGVYEQYF. CDR3 bases: TGCGCCAGCAGCCAAAAGATAGCGGGGGTCTACGAGCAGTACTTC.

In this sample, this clonotype turned up many times. V gene TRBV18 combines with J gene TRBJ2-3; D not certain. V lost 3 bases to trimming and J lost 6 bases, with 16 bases between them. The CDR3 sequence is 15 residues long. Germline-derived CDR1 and CDR2 are KGHSH and LQKENI. As DNA, the CDR3 is TGTGCCAGCTCACCTACTTGGACCTCATGGGATACGCAGTATTTT. Protein: CASSPTWTSWDTQYF.

The genes are TRBV12-3 or TRBV12-4 and TRBJ2-5, with D unclear. The V end lost 3 bases, the J end lost 5 bases, and 7 bases lay between the germline ends. The CDR3 covers 12 residues. Here the CDR3 reads CASSFLGETQYF. CDR3 nucleotide sequence: TGTGCCAGCAGTTTTTTGGGGGAGACCCAGTACTTC.

V gene TRBV7-9 combines with J gene TRBJ1-2; D gene unclear. The CDR3 runs 13 residues. Germline V gene sequence: CDR1 SEHNR, CDR2 FQNEAQ (reference sequence). Trimming left V 2 bases short and J 3 bases short, with 7 bases between. The chain's CDR3 is CASSLMVDYGYTF. The CDR3 DNA reads TGTGCCAGCAGCTTAATGGTTGACTATGGCTACACCTTC.

This clonotype was counted only a few times. The V gene is TRBV7-2, the J gene TRBJ2-7; D remains ambiguous. Germline V gives CDR1 SGHTA, CDR2 FQGNSA. Trimming removed 1 base from V and 2 bases from J, with 9 bases in between. The CDR3 runs to 14 residues. The CDR3 is CASSLVAGTYEQYF. As DNA, the CDR3 is TGTGCCAGCAGCTTAGTAGCCGGAACCTACGAGCAGTACTTC. Full variable domain (missing parts from reference TRBV7-2 and TRBJ2-7): GAGVSQSPSNKVTEKGKDVELRCDPISGHTALYWYRQSLGQGLEFLIYFQGNSAPDKSGLPSDRFSAERTGGSVSTLTIQRTQQEDSAVYLCASSLVAGTYEQYFGPGTRLTVT.

This clonotype was found a few times. The rearrangement links TRBV2 to TRBJ2-3, with 8 positions matching TRBD2. The CDR3 extends over 15 amino acids. The V segment lost 2 bases and the J segment 1 base; nucleotides outside the gene matches: 2. The germline V gene encodes CDR1 SNHLY and CDR2 FYNNEI. This CDR3 is CASSESAGGTDTQYF. The CDR3 region has the DNA TGTGCCAGCAGTGAATCAGCGGGGGGCACAGATACGCAGTATTTT.

This clonotype was counted between two and nine times. This chain joins TRBV2 and TRBJ2-7; D gene unclear. V shed 4 bases and J shed 1 base, with 8 bases lying between them. In germline, CDR1 is SNHLY, CDR2 FYNNEI. This CDR3 has 13 residues. The CDR3 DNA reads TGTGCCAGCAGTGGTTACAGATCCTACGAGCAGTACTTC. Translated, it gives CASSGYRSYEQYF.

The CDR3 reads CASSHWTSGDYEQYF. CDR3 sequence (DNA): TGTGCCAGCAGCCACTGGACTAGCGGGGACTACGAGCAGTACTTC. The V gene is TRBV7-9, the J gene TRBJ2-7; TRBD2 matches at 12 bases. The germline CDR1 and CDR2 sequences are SEHNR and FQNEAQ (reference sequence). CDR3 length equals 15 residues. V lost 5 bases and J lost 3; bases outside the gene matches: 5.

This clonotype has more than one count but fewer than ten. CDR3 DNA: TGCGCCAGCAAGGACAGGGGACGGGGCTACACCTTC. It codes for CASKDRGRGYTF. The chain employs TRBV23-1 and TRBJ1-2; 9 bases line up with TRBD1. Being an ORF, TRBV23-1 has a function that is uncertain. This CDR3 is 12 amino acids long. The V gene end was trimmed by 7 bases and the J gene end by 8 bases; junction bases not matched to a gene: 5.

The chain recombines TRBV20-1 with TRBJ2-5; TRBD2 aligns across 9 bases. The CDR3 runs to 15 residues. The ends lost 3 bases at V and 0 bases at J; junction bases unmatched: 5. Germline V lookup: CDR1 DFQATT, CDR2 SNEGSKA (reference sequence). CDR3 amino acids: CSARMPSGDQETQYF. CDR3 coding DNA: TGCAGTGCTAGGATGCCTAGCGGGGACCAAGAGACCCAGTACTTC.

The chain uses TRBV28 and TRBJ2-5; D not certain. The length of the CDR3 is 14 residues. Trimming left V 3 bases short and J 2 bases short, with 10 bases between. CDR1 is MDHEN, CDR2 SYDVKM, per germline. CDR3 nucleotide sequence: TGTGCCAGCAGTTTGTTTCACCGGCAAGAGACCCAGTACTTC. Translating it yields CASSLFHRQETQYF.

The chain carries TRBV10-3 and TRBJ2-1; 10 nucleotides align to TRBD1. The CDR3 is 15 residues long. V lost 1 base to trimming and J lost 4 bases; unmatched junction nucleotides: 1. CDR1 is ENHRY and CDR2 is SYGVKD in the germline V gene. The DNA of the CDR3 is TGTGCCATCAGTGAGTTGGGACAGGGGTACAATGAGCAGTTCTTC. This encodes CAISELGQGYNEQFF.

V usage is TRBV18 and J usage is TRBJ1-5; 9 nucleotides align to TRBD1. Germline V gives CDR1 KGHSH, CDR2 LQKENI. V lost 2 bases to trimming and J lost 11 bases; unmatched junction nucleotides: 7. The CDR3 loop spans 14 amino acids. CDR3 residues: CASSPNTGQGSQHF. In nucleotides, the CDR3 is TGTGCCAGCTCACCAAATACCGGACAGGGGTCCCAGCATTTT.

This clonotype has a single count. V gene TRBV7-9 combines with J gene TRBJ2-1; 7 nucleotides align to TRBD1. This CDR3 is built from 15 residues. Trimming removed 3 bases from V and 3 bases from J; junction bases left unmatched: 5. Germline V CDR1 and CDR2: SEHNR, FQNEAQ (reference sequence). CDR3 protein: CASSLTGLDYNEQFF. The DNA of the CDR3 is TGTGCCAGCAGCTTGACAGGGCTAGACTACAATGAGCAGTTCTTC.

This clonotype was found a few times. The rearrangement uses TRBV3-1 and TRBJ2-7; D is unclear. From germline, CDR1 is LGHDT and CDR2 YNNKEL (reference sequence). The CDR3 extends over 14 amino acids. The germline V and J ends were trimmed by 0 bases and 2 bases, with 8 bases remaining between them. The CDR3 region has the DNA TGTGCCAGCAGCCAAGAGTCAGTTACCTACGAGCAGTACTTC. Protein product: CASSQESVTYEQYF.

The chain employs TRBV10-1 and TRBJ2-1; 11 bases line up with TRBD2. CDR3 length: 15 amino acids. V lost 7 bases, J lost 7 bases, and 9 bases stayed unmatched. Germline V gives CDR1 WNHNN, CDR2 SYGVQD (reference sequence). The CDR3 sequence: CASTSSGGAMNEQFF. The CDR3, as DNA: TGCGCCAGCACCAGTAGCGGGGGGGCTATGAATGAGCAGTTCTTC.

This clonotype was counted ten times or more. The DNA for the CDR3 is TGTGCCAGCAGCTCCAGGGGACTAGCGATCGAGACCCAGTACTTC. Translating it yields CASSSRGLAIETQYF. The chain joins TRBV7-8 to TRBJ2-5; 10 bases fit TRBD2. The CDR3 totals 15 residues. Trimming cost V 4 bases and J 5 bases; bases outside gene matches: 7. Germline values: CDR1 SGHVS, CDR2 FQNEAQ.

This clonotype was observed a few times. V gene TRBV30 combines with J gene TRBJ1-2, with D tentatively TRBD1 (5 bases). CDR3 size: 13 residues. V lost 4 bases and J lost 7, with 16 bases in between. The germline V gene encodes CDR1 GTSNPN and CDR2 SVGIG (reference sequence). The CDR3 region has the DNA TGTGCCTGGACCGAGGGGCTCCAAATTGGCTACACCTTC. Translating gives CAWTEGLQIGYTF. The entire variable domain, with the rest obtained from reference TRBV30 and TRBJ1-2, is as follows: SQTIHQWPATLVQPVGSPLSLECTVEGTSNPNLYWYRQAAGRGLQLLFYSVGIGQISSEVPQNLSASRPQDRQFILSSKKLLLSDSGFYLCAWTEGLQIGYTFGSGTRLTVV.